This is a list of T cell receptor beta chains from one sample in a study of preoperative IRX-2 immunotherapy in early breast cancer. Method: immunoSEQ multiplex PCR; TCRdb's copy keeps in-frame clones and lacks some. The sample has around 43,000 clones; 70% to 85% are singletons. The sample here was tumor tissue, taken after IRX-2 immunotherapy. The receptors were gathered from a human donor with breast cancer. The CDR3 runs from the conserved cysteine through the conserved F or W. The D gene is left open where the match is weak. Size is omitted from some rows. Given values are once, few, many or a class for expanded clones.

j_call,v_call,clone_size,d_call,cdr3_aa,cdr3_nt
TRBJ1-1,TRBV7-6,NA,NA,CASSLNAVLNTEAFF,TGTGCCAGCAGCTTAAACGCTGTATTGAACACTGAAGCTTTCTTT
TRBJ2-1,TRBV11-3,NA,NA,CASSLRQLALIGNEQFF,TGTGCCAGCAGCTTGAGACAACTAGCACTCATAGGTAATGAGCAGTTCTTC
TRBJ2-1,TRBV6-8,NA,NA,CASAGFYSYNEQFF,TGTGCCAGCGCGGGGTTCTACTCCTACAATGAGCAGTTCTTC
TRBJ2-7,TRBV28,NA,NA,CASSGSRYEQYF,TGTGCCAGCAGTGGAAGCCGGTACGAGCAGTACTTC
TRBJ2-7,TRBV7-6,NA,TRBD1,CASSTWDRAYEQYF,TGTGCCAGCAGCACATGGGACAGAGCCTACGAGCAGTACTTC
TRBJ1-1,TRBV15,NA,NA,CATSRDAGGAAAFF,TGTGCCACCAGCAGAGATGCTGGGGGGGCGGCAGCTTTCTTT
TRBJ2-2,TRBV6-4,NA,NA,CASSLSRAPTGELFF,TGTGCCAGCAGCCTCTCGAGAGCCCCCACCGGGGAGCTGTTTTTT
TRBJ2-2,TRBV23-1,NA,NA,CASSPAPSSGELFF,TGCGCCAGCAGTCCCGCACCCTCATCCGGGGAGCTGTTTTTT
TRBJ1-1,TRBV7-6,NA,NA,CASTIRGGRDTEAFF,TGTGCCAGCACCATACGAGGGGGAAGGGACACTGAAGCTTTCTTT
TRBJ1-4,TRBV5-1,NA,NA,CASSYRTATNEKLFF,TGCGCCAGCAGTTACAGGACTGCAACTAATGAAAAACTGTTTTTT
TRBJ2-7,TRBV6-8,NA,TRBD1,CASSPEGQGRRNEQYF,TGTGCCAGCAGCCCCGAGGGACAGGGTAGGAGGAACGAGCAGTACTTC
TRBJ1-4,TRBV10-2,NA,TRBD1,CASSEADRYNEKLFF,TGCGCCAGCAGTGAGGCGGACAGGTATAATGAAAAACTGTTTTTT
TRBJ2-3,TRBV5-1,NA,NA,CASSFAGGGGTTDTQYF,TGCGCCAGCAGCTTCGCAGGGGGCGGGGGGACGACAGATACGCAGTATTTT
TRBJ1-1,TRBV28,once,TRBD1,CASSHPDRGTNTEAFF,TGTGCCAGCAGCCACCCCGACAGGGGTACGAACACTGAAGCTTTCTTT
TRBJ1-6,TRBV12-5,few,NA,CASGLLSGGYNSPLHF,TGTGCTAGTGGTTTGTTGTCGGGGGGGTATAATTCACCCCTCCACTTT
TRBJ2-5,TRBV19,NA,TRBD2,CASSIPPGLAGGETQYF,TGTGCCAGTAGTATACCTCCGGGACTAGCGGGCGGAGAGACCCAGTACTTC
TRBJ1-5,TRBV2,NA,NA,CASSEVLWQPQHF,TGTGCCAGCAGTGAAGTGTTGTGGCAGCCCCAGCATTTT
TRBJ2-5,TRBV7-4,NA,NA,CASSFGGIETQYF,TGTGCCAGCAGCTTCGGGGGCATTGAGACCCAGTACTTC
TRBJ2-1,TRBV19,NA,TRBD2,CASSIDYSGGAGNEQFF,TGTGCCAGTAGTATTGATTATAGCGGGGGGGCTGGGAATGAGCAGTTCTTC
TRBJ2-3,TRBV6-4,NA,NA,CASEFQGNPVSDTQYF,TGTGCCAGCGAATTCCAGGGAAACCCCGTCTCAGATACGCAGTATTTT
TRBJ2-1,TRBV5-1,NA,NA,CASSLSGEPYNEQFF,TGCGCCAGCAGCTTGTCGGGAGAGCCTTACAATGAGCAGTTCTTC
TRBJ1-5,TRBV28,NA,NA,CASSRPSGSNQPQHF,TGTGCCAGCAGTCGTCCCTCAGGGAGCAATCAGCCCCAGCATTTT
TRBJ2-1,TRBV19,once,NA,CASIPDQAGNEQFF,TGTGCCAGTATCCCTGACCAGGCTGGCAATGAGCAGTTCTTC
TRBJ1-1,TRBV5-1,NA,TRBD1,CASSNGQGNTEAFF,TGCGCCAGCAGTAACGGACAGGGGAACACTGAAGCTTTCTTT
TRBJ1-2,TRBV30,once,NA,CAWSGGGSINYGYTF,TGTGCCTGGAGTGGGGGAGGGTCCATTAACTATGGCTACACCTTC